What follows are 24 T cell receptor beta chains derived from one specimen sequenced in a study of Tregs in tolerant kidney transplant recipients. Only in-frame clones appear in the TCRdb table, and some are missing; sequencing was by immunoSEQ multiplex PCR. The sample consists of roughly 250,000 clones, 80% to 85% of them appearing once. The sequenced sample was CD4+ T cells from blood. Receptor source: a human donor in good health.

The CDR3, as DNA: TGTGCCAGCAGTGAAAGCCTCCTTGACAATGAGCAGTTCTTC. It is translated as CASSESLLDNEQFF. The V call is TRBV6-1, the J call TRBJ2-1; no reliable D call. There are 14 residues in the CDR3. V lost 2 bases, J lost 5 bases, and 10 bases lay in between. CDR1 and CDR2 from the germline V gene are MNHNS and SASEGT.

The V gene is TRBV11-2, the J gene TRBJ2-1; maybe TRBD1 (6 bases). Germline values: CDR1 SGHAT, CDR2 FQNNGV. This CDR3 comprises 15 residues. The V end lost 4 bases, the J end lost 6 bases, and 16 bases lay between the germline ends. CDR3 sequence (DNA): TGTGCCAGCAGCTCGAAGGGACAAGGGACCAATGAGCAGTTCTTC. Its translation: CASSSKGQGTNEQFF.

This sequence joins TRBV5-1 and TRBJ1-1, with D possibly being TRBD1 (5 bases). The CDR3 spans 18 residues. CDR1 is SGHRS, CDR2 YFSETQ, per germline. Trimming shortened V by 4 bases and J by 0 bases, and 22 bases separated the two germline ends. CDR3 DNA sequence: TGCGCCAGCAGCCGCGGGGAGTTACATGGGGGATTGAACACTGAAGCTTTCTTT. It translates to CASSRGELHGGLNTEAFF.

V gene TRBV2 combines with J gene TRBJ2-2, with D unresolved. The CDR3 is made up of 16 amino acids. CDR1 and CDR2 (germline): SNHLY, FYNNEI. V was cut by 4 bases and J by 2 bases, with 14 bases left in between. CDR3 nucleotide sequence: TGTGCCAGCAGTGCCCACAGCTTTGGCAACACCGGGGAGCTGTTTTTT. Translation: CASSAHSFGNTGELFF.

The V and J genes are TRBV5-1 and TRBJ2-2; D possibly uses TRBD1 or TRBD2 (5 bases each). The CDR3 runs to 15 residues. Trimming removed 3 bases at V and 4 bases at J, with 13 bases between. Germline loops: CDR1 SGHRS, CDR2 YFSETQ. CDR3 region: CASSSPAGSTGELFF. CDR3 nucleotide sequence: TGCGCCAGCAGCTCCCCGGCAGGGAGCACCGGGGAGCTGTTTTTT.

The gene calls are TRBV19 and TRBJ1-2; 7 positions match TRBD1. The germline CDR1 and CDR2 sequences are LNHDA and SQIVND (reference sequence). The junction had 11 bases not matched to a gene; V was cut back by 8 bases and J by 8 bases. CDR3 length: 13 amino acids. Written as DNA, the CDR3 is TGTGCCAGTGGGGACAGACAACTATTAGGCTACACCTTC. Protein product: CASGDRQLLGYTF.

The chain has TRBV30 and TRBJ2-1; 9 bases fit TRBD1. V trimming: 2 bases; J trimming: 9 bases; junction bases outside the gene matches: 5. From germline, CDR1 is GTSNPN and CDR2 SVGIG (reference sequence). The CDR3 runs to 13 residues. The CDR3 region is CAWSSTGGSEQFF. The CDR3 nucleotides read TGTGCCTGGAGTTCTACAGGGGGCAGTGAGCAGTTCTTC. Complete variable domain (other parts from reference TRBV30 and TRBJ2-1): SQTIHQWPATLVQPVGSPLSLECTVEGTSNPNLYWYRQAAGRGLQLLFYSVGIGQISSEVPQNLSASRPQDRQFILSSKKLLLSDSGFYLCAWSSTGGSEQFFGPGTRLTVL.

J is TRBJ2-3 and V is TRBV2; D is perhaps TRBD2 (5 bases). From germline, CDR1 is SNHLY and CDR2 FYNNEI. The length of the CDR3 is 14 residues. V was trimmed by 0 bases and J by 1 base, leaving 5 bases between them. The CDR3 nucleotides read TGTGCCAGCAGTGAAGCGCGGGGCACAGATACGCAGTATTTT. The encoded protein is CASSEARGTDTQYF.

V usage is TRBV4-1 and J usage is TRBJ2-2; D is perhaps TRBD2 (6 bases). V was shortened by 5 bases and J by 3 bases, with 19 bases between the two germline ends. CDR1 MGHRA and CDR2 YSYEKL come from the germline V gene. There are 17 residues in the CDR3. The CDR3 loop reads CASSTNRDLRYTGELFF. The DNA for the CDR3 is TGCGCCAGCAGCACCAACCGGGACTTACGATACACCGGGGAGCTGTTTTTT.

The chain has TRBV6-5 and TRBJ2-1; D is ambiguous. The CDR3 runs 16 residues. Between the trimmed V and J ends, which lost 0 bases and 0 bases, there was a span of 9 bases. The germline V gene encodes CDR1 MNHEY and CDR2 SVGAGI. The CDR3 region has the DNA TGTGCCAGCAGTTACTCGGCAGGTAGCTCCTACAATGAGCAGTTCTTC. It translates to CASSYSAGSSYNEQFF.

The rearrangement links TRBV5-1 to TRBJ1-2; TRBD1 is a possible D gene (6 bases). Germline V gives CDR1 SGHRS, CDR2 YFSETQ. This CDR3 comprises 13 residues. V lost 4 bases, J lost 5 bases, and 12 bases lay in between. The CDR3 sequence: CASSLDGQYGYTF. The CDR3 region has the DNA TGCGCCAGCAGCCTCGATGGACAGTATGGCTACACCTTC.

The chain recombines TRBV5-4 with TRBJ2-3; 9 bases fit TRBD2. V trimming: 5 bases; J trimming: 6 bases; junction bases outside the gene matches: 10. Germline V gives CDR1 SGHNT, CDR2 YYREEE (reference sequence). The CDR3 sequence is 15 residues long. CDR3 region: CASSLIAGDSDTQYF. CDR3 coding DNA: TGTGCCAGCAGTCTTATAGCGGGAGATTCGGATACGCAGTATTTT.

J is TRBJ1-1 and V is TRBV12-5; D is unclear. The CDR3 is 11 residues long. From germline, CDR1 is LGHNT and CDR2 FRNRAP. V gave up 4 bases and J gave up 11 bases, with 11 bases separating them. This CDR3 is CASGWTPAAFF. The DNA for the CDR3 is TGTGCTAGTGGTTGGACCCCGGCGGCTTTCTTT.

The chain uses TRBV19 and TRBJ2-7, with TRBD2 identical over 11 bases. Germline V gives CDR1 LNHDA, CDR2 SQIVND (reference sequence). The ends lost 5 bases at V and 0 bases at J; junction bases unmatched: 6. This CDR3 contains 16 residues. CDR3 sequence: CASSPTSGSFSYEQYF. Here the CDR3 DNA reads TGTGCCAGTAGTCCCACTAGCGGGAGTTTCTCCTACGAGCAGTACTTC.

J is TRBJ1-5 and V is TRBV2; D is perhaps TRBD1 (6 bases). The germline V gene has CDR1 SNHLY and CDR2 FYNNEI. V was shortened by 4 bases and J by 7 bases, with 20 bases between the two germline ends. This CDR3 has 16 residues. The CDR3 DNA sequence: TGTGCCAGCAGTGCCGCCGGGGGGGGCGCCGGGCAGCCCCAGCATTTT. Its protein is CASSAAGGGAGQPQHF. Complete variable domain (other parts from reference TRBV2 and TRBJ1-5): EPEVTQTPSHQVTQMGQEVILRCVPISNHLYFYWYRQILGQKVEFLVSFYNNEISEKSEIFDDQFSVERPDGSNFTLKIRSTKLEDSAMYFCASSAAGGGAGQPQHFGDGTRLSIL.

The chain couples TRBV5-1 to TRBJ1-1; D not resolved. The CDR3 is 13 residues long. Trimming took 5 bases from V and 7 from J, leaving 15 bases between them. Germline loops: CDR1 SGHRS, CDR2 YFSETQ. CDR3 protein: CASRRIGNFEAFF. The CDR3 nucleotides read TGCGCCAGCAGAAGGATAGGGAATTTTGAAGCTTTCTTT.

The chain couples TRBV6-1 to TRBJ2-1, with D tentatively TRBD2 (6 bases). The CDR3 covers 15 residues. Germline CDR1 and CDR2: MNHNS and SASEGT. V was pared by 6 bases and J by 4 bases, with 16 bases between. The CDR3: CASRTVAELYNEQFF. The CDR3 DNA reads as TGTGCCAGCAGGACCGTAGCGGAACTTTACAATGAGCAGTTCTTC.

This clone has a single count. J is TRBJ2-3 and V is TRBV6-5; perhaps TRBD2 as D (6 bases). Germline CDR1 is MNHEY and CDR2 is SVGAGI. This CDR3 comprises 14 residues. Trimming shortened V by 2 bases and J by 5 bases, and 11 bases separated the two germline ends. The CDR3 reads CASSYGGYLDTQYF. As DNA, the CDR3 is TGTGCCAGCAGTTACGGAGGGTACCTAGATACGCAGTATTTT.

This rearrangement joins TRBV19 to TRBJ1-5; 8 bases are shared with TRBD1. The junction had 3 bases not matched to a gene; V was cut back by 6 bases and J by 2 bases. CDR3 length equals 14 residues. CDR1 is LNHDA, CDR2 SQIVND, per germline (reference sequence). In nucleotides, the CDR3 is TGTGCCAGTAGCCAGGGGGCAGGCAATCAGCCCCAGCATTTT. Protein product: CASSQGAGNQPQHF.

This clone was counted a few times. The chain is built from TRBV5-1 and TRBJ2-1, with 8 bases that match TRBD2. Germline-derived CDR1 and CDR2 are SGHRS and YFSETQ. The CDR3 runs to 15 residues. V was pared by 2 bases and J by 4 bases, with 5 bases of the junction left unmatched. The CDR3 region has the DNA TGCGCCAGCAGCTTTAGAGCGGGGGATTACAATGAGCAGTTCTTC. Translating gives CASSFRAGDYNEQFF.

The V gene is TRBV6-1, the J gene TRBJ1-2; the D is unclear. Germline values: CDR1 MNHNS, CDR2 SASEGT. CDR3 length equals 13 residues. V lost 2 bases to trimming and J lost 3 bases, with 7 bases between them. In DNA, the CDR3 is TGTGCCAGCAGTGAAACAGAAGACTATGGCTACACCTTC. Its protein product is CASSETEDYGYTF.

The chain couples TRBV14 to TRBJ1-1, with 8 bases lining up with TRBD1. The CDR3 has 17 residues. V lost 6 bases and J lost 4; bases outside the gene matches: 16. Germline values: CDR1 SGHDN, CDR2 FVKESK. This chain's CDR3 is CASSQDRAGPASTEAFF. DNA of the CDR3: TGTGCCAGCAGTCAGGACAGGGCCGGTCCAGCTAGCACTGAAGCTTTCTTT.

The table lists this clone with a count of one. The CDR3 DNA follows: TGTGCCAGCAGTGAAGGACAGTACTATGGCTACACCTTC. The encoded protein is CASSEGQYYGYTF. This chain joins TRBV2 and TRBJ1-2, with D tentatively TRBD1 (5 bases). There are 13 residues in the CDR3. Deletions cut 1 base from V and 3 bases from J, with 6 bases between. Germline assignment: CDR1 SNHLY and CDR2 FYNNEI.

This sequence joins TRBV18 and TRBJ2-1; 13 nucleotides line up with TRBD2. CDR1 and CDR2 from the germline V gene are KGHSH and LQKENI. After removal of 3 bases from V and 6 bases from J, the junction contained 5 bases not matched to a gene. There are 16 residues in the CDR3. The CDR3 protein is CASSPPGLAGANEQFF. The DNA for the CDR3 is TGTGCCAGCTCACCTCCAGGACTAGCGGGAGCCAATGAGCAGTTCTTC.